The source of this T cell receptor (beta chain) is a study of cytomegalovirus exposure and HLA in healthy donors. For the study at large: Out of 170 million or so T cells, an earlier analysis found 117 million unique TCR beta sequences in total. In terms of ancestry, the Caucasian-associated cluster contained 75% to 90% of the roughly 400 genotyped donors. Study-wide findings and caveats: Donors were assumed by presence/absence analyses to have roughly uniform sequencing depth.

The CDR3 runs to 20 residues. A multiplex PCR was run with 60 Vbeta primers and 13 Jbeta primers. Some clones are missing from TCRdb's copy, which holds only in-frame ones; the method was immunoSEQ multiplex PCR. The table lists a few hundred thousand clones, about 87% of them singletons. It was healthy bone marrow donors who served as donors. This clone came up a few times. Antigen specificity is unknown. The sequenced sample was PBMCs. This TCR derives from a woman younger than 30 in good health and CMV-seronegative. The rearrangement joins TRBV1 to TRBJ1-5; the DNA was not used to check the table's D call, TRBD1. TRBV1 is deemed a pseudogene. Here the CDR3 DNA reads TGCACCAGCAGCCAAGATGTTCCGGGACAGGGAATCTGGAGAAATCAGCCCCAGCATTTT. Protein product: CTSSQDVPGQGIWRNQPQHF.